This T cell receptor (beta chain) was sequenced in a study of T cells after yellow fever vaccination. Study-level findings and limits: There was a possibility that FACS-sorted repertoires contained abundant clonotypes contaminating from the bulk population.

The TCR cDNA carried a universal primer site and UMIs from 5'RACE template switching. TCRdb recomputed calls from the 5' RACE reads with MiXCR, one row per CDR3 protein. The table shows tens of thousands of distinct CDR3 sequences, with 7.4% occurring only once. This clonotype was counted ten times or more. Its antigen is not identified. This CDR3 region has 17 residues. Germline loops: CDR1 MGHRA, CDR2 YSYEKL. V was clipped by 0 bases and J by 4 bases; unmatched bases: 8. The rearrangement links TRBV4-1 to TRBJ2-1; 8 bases map to TRBD1. This sequence was found in a man between 18 and 29 years old who received the YFV17D yellow fever vaccine. The sample consisted of CD8+ T cells sorted from PBMCs, taken more than 14 days after the first yellow fever vaccination. CDR3 in DNA: TGCGCCAGCAGCCAAGAGTGGCCAGGGGGCCCGTACAATGAGCAGTTCTTC. Its translation: CASSQEWPGGPYNEQFF.